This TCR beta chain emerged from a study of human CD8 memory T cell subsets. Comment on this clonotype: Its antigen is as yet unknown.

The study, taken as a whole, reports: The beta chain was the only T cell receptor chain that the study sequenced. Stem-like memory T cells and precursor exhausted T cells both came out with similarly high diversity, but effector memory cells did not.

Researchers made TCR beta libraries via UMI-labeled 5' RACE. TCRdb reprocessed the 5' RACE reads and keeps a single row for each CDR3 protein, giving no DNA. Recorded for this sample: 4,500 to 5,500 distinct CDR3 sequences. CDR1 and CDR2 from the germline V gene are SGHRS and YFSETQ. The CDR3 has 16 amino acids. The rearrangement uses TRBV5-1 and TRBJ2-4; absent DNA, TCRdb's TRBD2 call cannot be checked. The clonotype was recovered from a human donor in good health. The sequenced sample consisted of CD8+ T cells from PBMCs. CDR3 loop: CASSLSSGGRMNIQYF.